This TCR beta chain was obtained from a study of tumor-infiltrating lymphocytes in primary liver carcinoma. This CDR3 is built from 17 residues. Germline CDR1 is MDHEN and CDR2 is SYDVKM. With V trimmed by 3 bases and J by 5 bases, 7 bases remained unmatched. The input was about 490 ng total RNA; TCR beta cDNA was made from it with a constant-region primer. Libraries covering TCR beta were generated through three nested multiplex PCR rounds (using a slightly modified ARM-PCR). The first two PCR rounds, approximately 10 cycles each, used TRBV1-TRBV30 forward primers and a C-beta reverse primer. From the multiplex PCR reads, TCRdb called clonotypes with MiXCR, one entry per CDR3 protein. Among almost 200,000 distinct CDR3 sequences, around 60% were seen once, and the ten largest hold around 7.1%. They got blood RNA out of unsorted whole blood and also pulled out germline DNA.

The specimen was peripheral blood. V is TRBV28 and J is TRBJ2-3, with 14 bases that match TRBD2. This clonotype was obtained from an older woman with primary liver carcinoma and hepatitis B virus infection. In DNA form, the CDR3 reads TGTGCCAGCAGTTTCCCGGGACTAGCGGGAGTTAAAGATACGCAGTATTTT. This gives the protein CASSFPGLAGVKDTQYF.